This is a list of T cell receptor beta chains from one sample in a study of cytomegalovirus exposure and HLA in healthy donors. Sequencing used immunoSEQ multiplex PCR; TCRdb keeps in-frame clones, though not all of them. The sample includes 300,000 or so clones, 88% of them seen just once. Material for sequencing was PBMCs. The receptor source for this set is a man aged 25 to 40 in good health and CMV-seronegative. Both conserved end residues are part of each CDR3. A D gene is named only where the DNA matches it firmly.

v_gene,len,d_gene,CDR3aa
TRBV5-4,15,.,CASSLGRIQDYGYTF
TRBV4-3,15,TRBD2,CASSPGLAGTNEQFF
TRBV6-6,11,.,CASTPNNEQFF
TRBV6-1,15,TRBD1,CASLDPGQGAIGYTF
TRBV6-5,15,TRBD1,CASSWTGLYNSPLHF
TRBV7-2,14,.,CASSLAPGLVEQYF
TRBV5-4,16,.,CASSQKTGVSGNTIYF
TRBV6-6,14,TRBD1,CASSSTGQSYEQYF
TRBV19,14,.,CASSIWAGQETQYF
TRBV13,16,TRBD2,CASSSLTSGGTDTQYF
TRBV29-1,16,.,CSVKRGSTATQETQYF
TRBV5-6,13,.,CASSLKGNYGYTF
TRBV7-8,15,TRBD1,CASSFRTGSFYGYTF
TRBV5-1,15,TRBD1,CASSSDRGRTGELFF
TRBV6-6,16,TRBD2,CAIFKLLAGGSSEQFF
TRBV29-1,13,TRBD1,CSVKQGGNTEAFF
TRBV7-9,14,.,CASSFRGANSPLHF
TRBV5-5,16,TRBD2,CASSLTSGGAAETQYF
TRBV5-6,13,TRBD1,CASSGDRVYEQYF
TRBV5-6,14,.,CASSFWGRQETQYF
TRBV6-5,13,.,CASRQTGNYEQYF
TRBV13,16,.,CASSRGQGSGMETQYF
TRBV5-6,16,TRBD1,CASSHSGQGSSSPLHF
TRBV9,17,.,CASSVVHPVSSNQPQHF
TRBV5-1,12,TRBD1,CASRGQGLEAFF
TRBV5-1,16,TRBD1,CASSSLDRGGTEAQYF
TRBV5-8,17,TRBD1,CASSFLILGDRVTEAFF
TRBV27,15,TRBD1,CASRKRTGPYYEQYF
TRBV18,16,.,CASSPPGAGADYGYTF
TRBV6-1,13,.,CASRTSNTGELFF
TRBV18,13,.,CASSPPRGNTIYF
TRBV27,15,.,CASVSLAGSNYGYTF
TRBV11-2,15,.,CASSLGPGSNYGYTF
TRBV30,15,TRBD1,CAWSDGQGATEKLFF
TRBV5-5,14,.,CASSSPQGGTEAFF
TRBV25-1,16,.,CASSERGYNKGYEQFF